Listed below are T cell receptor beta chains from one sample, sequenced in a study of OX40 agonist ivuxolimab in advanced cancers. Data came from immunoSEQ multiplex PCR; TCRdb stores just in-frame clones and leaves some out. The sample lists approximately 100,000 clones; roughly nine tenths were seen once. Sequencing used CD4+ or CD8+ T cells sorted from blood, obtained in a trial of the OX40 agonist ivuxolimab. These TCRs come from an adult with an advanced solid tumor such as melanoma, head and neck, liver or kidney cancer. The CDR3 runs from the conserved cysteine through the conserved F or W. The order of the fields is V gene, J gene, CDR3 protein.

>TRBV9|TRBJ2-1
CASSVLSGGLNEQFF
>TRBV20-1|TRBJ2-3
CSAIYGDTQYF
>TRBV9|TRBJ2-5
CASSVSLGGQYQETQYF
>TRBV2|TRBJ2-5
CASREGTQYF
>TRBV7-2|TRBJ2-2
CASSFPLAGAPTGELFF
>TRBV27|TRBJ2-7
CASSLSMGVGYEQYF
>TRBV2|TRBJ2-7
CASRKTEGSYEQYF
>TRBV27|TRBJ2-2
CASGLNANTGELFF
>TRBV7-2|TRBJ2-3
CASSLMWGGQYF
>TRBV6-1|TRBJ2-7
CASSVRGTYEQYF
>TRBV6-6|TRBJ2-5
CASRGQAETQYF
>TRBV19|TRBJ2-5
CASSDYGQGGETQYF
>TRBV6-1|TRBJ2-3
CASSVIGFPDTQYF
>TRBV5-1|TRBJ2-1
CASSLGPNNEQFF
>TRBV11-2|TRBJ2-1
CASSLVGLAATSSYNEQFF
>TRBV19|TRBJ1-4
CASSIQGLDKLFF
>TRBV28|TRBJ2-1
CASSLEGPYEQFF
>TRBV5-1|TRBJ1-1
CASSLQGHGNTEAFF
>TRBV6-1|TRBJ1-4
CASSDIVVATNEKLFF
>TRBV4-1|TRBJ1-2
CASSQAPGQGPVSYGYTF
>TRBV11-2|TRBJ1-2
CASRRQGAYGYTF
>TRBV10-1|TRBJ2-5
CASSEGGRPQETQYF
>TRBV4-3|TRBJ1-2
CASSQEGGVRGYYGYTF
>TRBV5-5|TRBJ2-5
CASTPGALQGTQYF
>TRBV7-2|TRBJ2-3
CASSYSSADTQYF
>TRBV4-1|TRBJ1-4
CASSRGSTFGGGAEKLFF
>TRBV6-5|TRBJ1-1
CASSSDATEAFF
>TRBV6-1|TRBJ1-5
CASSEVGQGRQPQHF
>TRBV6-5|TRBJ2-5
CASSSGLVRGQETQYF
>TRBV29-1|TRBJ2-3
CSVGGWPTDTQYF
>TRBV7-6|TRBJ2-2
CASSFYSGNTGELFF
>TRBV7-2|TRBJ2-6
CASSPGTGNAGANVLTF
>TRBV7-2|TRBJ1-2
CASSGGGGQTSYGYTF
>TRBV11-2|TRBJ2-2
CASSLAPSGGAHGELFF
>TRBV10-1|TRBJ2-5
CASSRTDGGTQYF
>TRBV6-1|TRBJ2-7
CASSEKPGYPYEQYF
>TRBV5-6|TRBJ1-5
CASSNSYSNQPQHF
>TRBV6-5|TRBJ2-7
CASRNGRTSYEQYF
>TRBV18|TRBJ2-7
CASSPGQSREQYF
>TRBV27|TRBJ1-6
CASSLSRLTGGAGNSPLHF
>TRBV19|TRBJ2-7
CASSSPRVSYEQYF
>TRBV7-9|TRBJ1-5
CASSLSGTGPFNQPQHF
>TRBV2|TRBJ2-1
CASSDFLAGGLNEQFF
>TRBV30|TRBJ2-7
CAWSRSYEQYF
>TRBV5-6|TRBJ1-3
CASSLTGHTIYF
>TRBV30|TRBJ1-6
CAWREGSTLHF
>TRBV7-2|TRBJ2-2
CASRPPVGELFF
>TRBV12-5|TRBJ1-5
CASGLVSLGNNQPQHF
>TRBV5-5|TRBJ2-2
CASSFLELTGELFF
>TRBV6-6|TRBJ1-1
CASSYDGTFSEAFF
>TRBV7-2|TRBJ2-5
CASSLLETQYF
>TRBV6-5|TRBJ2-7
CASSYRGHEQYF